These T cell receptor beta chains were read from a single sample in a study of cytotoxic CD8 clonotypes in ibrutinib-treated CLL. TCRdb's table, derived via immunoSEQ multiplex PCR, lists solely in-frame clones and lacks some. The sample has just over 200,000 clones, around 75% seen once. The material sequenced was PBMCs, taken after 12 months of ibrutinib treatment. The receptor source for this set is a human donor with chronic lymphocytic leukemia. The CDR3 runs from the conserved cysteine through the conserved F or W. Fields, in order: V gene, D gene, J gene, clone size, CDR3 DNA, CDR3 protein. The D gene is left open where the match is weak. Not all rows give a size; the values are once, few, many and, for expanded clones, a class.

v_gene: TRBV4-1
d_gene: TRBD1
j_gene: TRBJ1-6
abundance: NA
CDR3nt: TGCGCCAGCAGCCTCAGGGGGACAGCTTCACCCCTCCACTTT
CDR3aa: CASSLRGTASPLHF

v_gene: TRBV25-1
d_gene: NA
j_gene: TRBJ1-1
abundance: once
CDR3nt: TGTGCCAGCAGTGAATATTCCACTGAAGCTTTCTTT
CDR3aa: CASSEYSTEAFF

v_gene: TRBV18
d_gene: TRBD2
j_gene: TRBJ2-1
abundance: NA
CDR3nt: TGTGCCAGCTCACCCAGGGCTAGCGGGGATGCTCAGTTCTTC
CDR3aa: CASSPRASGDAQFF

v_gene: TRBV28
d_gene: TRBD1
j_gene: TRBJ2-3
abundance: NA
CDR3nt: TGTGCCACTAGCCAGAGGACAGGGGGCACAGATACGCAGTATTTT
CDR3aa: CATSQRTGGTDTQYF

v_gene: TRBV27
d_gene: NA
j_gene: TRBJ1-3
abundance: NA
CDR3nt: TGTGCCAGCAGTTTACAGGGGTTTGGAAACACCATATATTTT
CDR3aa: CASSLQGFGNTIYF

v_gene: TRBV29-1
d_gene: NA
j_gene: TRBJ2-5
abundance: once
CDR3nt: TGCAGCGTTGAAGTCTACAGTGAGACCCAGTACTTC
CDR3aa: CSVEVYSETQYF

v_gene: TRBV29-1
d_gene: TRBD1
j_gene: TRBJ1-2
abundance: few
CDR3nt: TGCAGCGGCCGGACCGGGACAGACTATGGCTACACCTTC
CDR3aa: CSGRTGTDYGYTF

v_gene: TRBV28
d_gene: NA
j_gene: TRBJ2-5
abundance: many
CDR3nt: TGTGCCAGCAGTTCCCGGCGGGCAGGGGAGGAGACCCAGTACTTC
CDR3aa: CASSSRRAGEETQYF

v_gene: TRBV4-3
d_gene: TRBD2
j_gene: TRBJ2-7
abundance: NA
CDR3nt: TGCGCCAGCAGCCGCCAAGCCGTGACTAGCGGGGGCTACGAGCAGTACTTC
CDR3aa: CASSRQAVTSGGYEQYF

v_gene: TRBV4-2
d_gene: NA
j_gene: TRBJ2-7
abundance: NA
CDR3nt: TGTGCCAGCAGCCAAGGTGGCGGGAAGGGCGAGCAGTACTTC
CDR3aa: CASSQGGGKGEQYF

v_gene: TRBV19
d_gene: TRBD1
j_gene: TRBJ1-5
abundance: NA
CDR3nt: TGTGCCACCTTGGACAGGGGGCGATCCCCTCAGCCCCAGCATTTT
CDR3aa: CATLDRGRSPQPQHF

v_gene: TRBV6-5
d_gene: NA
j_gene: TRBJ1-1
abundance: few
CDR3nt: TGTGCCAGCAGTTACGCCTTTGCGAGGACTGAAGCTTTCTTT
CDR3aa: CASSYAFARTEAFF

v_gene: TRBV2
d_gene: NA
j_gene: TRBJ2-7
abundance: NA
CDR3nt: TGTGCCAGTTCGGGACCTACAGGGGAGCAGTACTTC
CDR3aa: CASSGPTGEQYF

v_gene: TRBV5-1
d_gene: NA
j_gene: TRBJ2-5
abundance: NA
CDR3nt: TGCGCCAGCAGCTTGCAGGGGAAAGAAGAGACCCAGTACTTC
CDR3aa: CASSLQGKEETQYF

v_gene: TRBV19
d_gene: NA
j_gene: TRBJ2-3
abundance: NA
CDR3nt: TGTGCCAGTAGTACACCCTATCAACCAGATACGCAGTATTTT
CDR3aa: CASSTPYQPDTQYF

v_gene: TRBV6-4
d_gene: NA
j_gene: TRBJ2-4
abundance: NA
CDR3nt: TGTGCCAGCAGTGAGGGGCAGGTGGGCATTCAGTACTTC
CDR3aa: CASSEGQVGIQYF

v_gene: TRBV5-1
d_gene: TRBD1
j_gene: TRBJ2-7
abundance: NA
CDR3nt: TGCGCCAGCAGCTTAACAGGGGGCTATTCCTACGAGCAGTACTTC
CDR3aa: CASSLTGGYSYEQYF

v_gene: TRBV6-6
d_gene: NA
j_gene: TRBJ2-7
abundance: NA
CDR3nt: TGTGCCAGCAGTTACAGGCAGGGGGGATACGAGCAGTACTTC
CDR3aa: CASSYRQGGYEQYF

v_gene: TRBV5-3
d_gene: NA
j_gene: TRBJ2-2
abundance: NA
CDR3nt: TGTGCCAGAAGTCCGAGGGTTACCGGGGAGCTGTTTTTT
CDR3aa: CARSPRVTGELFF

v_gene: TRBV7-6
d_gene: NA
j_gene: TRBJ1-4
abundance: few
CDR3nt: TGTGCCAGCAGCCGAGGGGGGAATGAAAAACTGTTTTTT
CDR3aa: CASSRGGNEKLFF

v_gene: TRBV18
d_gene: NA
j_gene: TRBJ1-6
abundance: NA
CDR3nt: TGTGCCAGCTCACCTAAGGGAGGTTCACCCCTCCACTTT
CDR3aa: CASSPKGGSPLHF

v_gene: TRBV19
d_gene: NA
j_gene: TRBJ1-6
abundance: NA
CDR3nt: TGTGCCAGTAGTACGACAGTACATAATTCACCCCTCCACTTT
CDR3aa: CASSTTVHNSPLHF

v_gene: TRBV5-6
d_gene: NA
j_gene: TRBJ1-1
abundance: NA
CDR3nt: TGTGCCAGCAGCTTGATTTTTTCCACGAACACTGAAGCTTTCTTT
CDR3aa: CASSLIFSTNTEAFF

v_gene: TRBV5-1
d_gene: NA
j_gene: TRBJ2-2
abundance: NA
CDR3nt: TGCGCCAGCAGCTTGACAGGGAAGGCGGACACCGGGGAGCTGTTTTTT
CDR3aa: CASSLTGKADTGELFF

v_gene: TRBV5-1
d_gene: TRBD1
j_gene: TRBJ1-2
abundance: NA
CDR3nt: TGCGCCAGCACCCCTCGGCCACAGGGGTATGGCTACACCTTC
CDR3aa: CASTPRPQGYGYTF

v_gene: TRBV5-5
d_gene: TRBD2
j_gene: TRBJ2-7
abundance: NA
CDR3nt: TGTGCCAGCAGCTGGGAGGGGCCCATTAACAACCCCTACGAGCAGTACTTC
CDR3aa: CASSWEGPINNPYEQYF

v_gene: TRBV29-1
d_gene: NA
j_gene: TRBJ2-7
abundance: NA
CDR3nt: TGCAGCGTCGGACGGGGATACGAGCAGTACTTC
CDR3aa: CSVGRGYEQYF

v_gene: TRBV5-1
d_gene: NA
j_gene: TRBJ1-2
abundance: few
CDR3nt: TGCGCCAGCAGCTTGGCACGGGGCACAGTTGATGGCTACACCTTC
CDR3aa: CASSLARGTVDGYTF

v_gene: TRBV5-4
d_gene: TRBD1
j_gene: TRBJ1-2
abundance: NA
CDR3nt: TGTGCCAGCAGCTTGTCGGCAGGGGGGATTTTGGGAGATGGCTACACCTTC
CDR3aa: CASSLSAGGILGDGYTF

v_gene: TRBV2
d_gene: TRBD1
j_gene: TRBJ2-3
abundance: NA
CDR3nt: TGTGCCAGCAGGGGACAGGTCGATACAGATACGCAGTATTTT
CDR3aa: CASRGQVDTDTQYF

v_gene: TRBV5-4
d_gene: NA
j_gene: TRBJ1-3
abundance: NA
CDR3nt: TGTGCCAGCAGCTTGTTCAGCTCTGGAAACACCATATATTTT
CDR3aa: CASSLFSSGNTIYF

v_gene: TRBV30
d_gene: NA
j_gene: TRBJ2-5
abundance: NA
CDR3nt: TGTGCCTGGAGTGTATTGCCTAGCCCAACCCAGTACTTC
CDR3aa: CAWSVLPSPTQYF

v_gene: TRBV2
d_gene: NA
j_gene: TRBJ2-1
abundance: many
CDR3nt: TGTGCCAGCAGTGACGGGGTTCGTAATGAGCAGTTCTTC
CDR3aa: CASSDGVRNEQFF

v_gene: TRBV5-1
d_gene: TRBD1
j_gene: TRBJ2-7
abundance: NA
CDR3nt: TGCGCCAGCAGCTTGGTGGGACAGGGTGACGAGCAGTACTTC
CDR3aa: CASSLVGQGDEQYF

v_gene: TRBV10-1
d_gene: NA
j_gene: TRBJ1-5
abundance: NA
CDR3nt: TGCGCCAGCTCCCGGGAGGGCTGGCAGCCCCAGCATTTT
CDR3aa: CASSREGWQPQHF

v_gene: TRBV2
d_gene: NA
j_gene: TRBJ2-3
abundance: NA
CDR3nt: TGTGCCAGCAGTGCCCAGCGAGGCACAGATACGCAGTATTTT
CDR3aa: CASSAQRGTDTQYF

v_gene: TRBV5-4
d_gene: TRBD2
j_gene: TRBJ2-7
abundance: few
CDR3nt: TGTGCCAGCAGCCGGGCTAGCGGGAAGGGGGAGCAGTACTTC
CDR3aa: CASSRASGKGEQYF

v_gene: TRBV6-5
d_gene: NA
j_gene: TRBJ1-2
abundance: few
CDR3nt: TGTGCCAGCAGTCCTTCCAACACTGGAGGCTACACCTTC
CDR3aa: CASSPSNTGGYTF

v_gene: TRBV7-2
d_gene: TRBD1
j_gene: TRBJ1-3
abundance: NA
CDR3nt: TGTGCCAGCAGCTTAGGCGGACAGGGGTCCGGAAACACCATATATTTT
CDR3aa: CASSLGGQGSGNTIYF

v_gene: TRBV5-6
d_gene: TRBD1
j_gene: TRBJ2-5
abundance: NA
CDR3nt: TGTGCCAGCAGGTATACCCCCGGGACAGGGGGCCAGGAGACCCAGTACTTC
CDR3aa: CASRYTPGTGGQETQYF

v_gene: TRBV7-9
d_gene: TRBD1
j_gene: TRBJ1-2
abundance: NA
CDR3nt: TGTGCCAGCAGCCCCAAGACAGGGGACTATGGCTACACCTTC
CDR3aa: CASSPKTGDYGYTF

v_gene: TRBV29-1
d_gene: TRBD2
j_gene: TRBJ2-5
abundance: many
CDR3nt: TGCAGCGTTGGGGGGACTAGCGGGACCGGGTACCAAGAGACCCAGTACTTC
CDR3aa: CSVGGTSGTGYQETQYF

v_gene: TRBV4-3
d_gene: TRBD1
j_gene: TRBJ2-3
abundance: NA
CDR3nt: TGCGCCAGCAGTCAAAAAAAACAGGGGTACCATACGCAGTATTTT
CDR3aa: CASSQKKQGYHTQYF

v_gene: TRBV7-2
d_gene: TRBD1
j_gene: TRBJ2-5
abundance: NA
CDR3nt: TGTGCCAGCAGCTTACAGACAGGGGGTGAAGAGACCCAGTACTTC
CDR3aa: CASSLQTGGEETQYF

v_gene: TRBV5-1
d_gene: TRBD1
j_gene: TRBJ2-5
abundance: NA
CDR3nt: TGCGCCAGCAGACGGACAGGGGGCGTGGAGGAGACCCAGTACTTC
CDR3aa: CASRRTGGVEETQYF